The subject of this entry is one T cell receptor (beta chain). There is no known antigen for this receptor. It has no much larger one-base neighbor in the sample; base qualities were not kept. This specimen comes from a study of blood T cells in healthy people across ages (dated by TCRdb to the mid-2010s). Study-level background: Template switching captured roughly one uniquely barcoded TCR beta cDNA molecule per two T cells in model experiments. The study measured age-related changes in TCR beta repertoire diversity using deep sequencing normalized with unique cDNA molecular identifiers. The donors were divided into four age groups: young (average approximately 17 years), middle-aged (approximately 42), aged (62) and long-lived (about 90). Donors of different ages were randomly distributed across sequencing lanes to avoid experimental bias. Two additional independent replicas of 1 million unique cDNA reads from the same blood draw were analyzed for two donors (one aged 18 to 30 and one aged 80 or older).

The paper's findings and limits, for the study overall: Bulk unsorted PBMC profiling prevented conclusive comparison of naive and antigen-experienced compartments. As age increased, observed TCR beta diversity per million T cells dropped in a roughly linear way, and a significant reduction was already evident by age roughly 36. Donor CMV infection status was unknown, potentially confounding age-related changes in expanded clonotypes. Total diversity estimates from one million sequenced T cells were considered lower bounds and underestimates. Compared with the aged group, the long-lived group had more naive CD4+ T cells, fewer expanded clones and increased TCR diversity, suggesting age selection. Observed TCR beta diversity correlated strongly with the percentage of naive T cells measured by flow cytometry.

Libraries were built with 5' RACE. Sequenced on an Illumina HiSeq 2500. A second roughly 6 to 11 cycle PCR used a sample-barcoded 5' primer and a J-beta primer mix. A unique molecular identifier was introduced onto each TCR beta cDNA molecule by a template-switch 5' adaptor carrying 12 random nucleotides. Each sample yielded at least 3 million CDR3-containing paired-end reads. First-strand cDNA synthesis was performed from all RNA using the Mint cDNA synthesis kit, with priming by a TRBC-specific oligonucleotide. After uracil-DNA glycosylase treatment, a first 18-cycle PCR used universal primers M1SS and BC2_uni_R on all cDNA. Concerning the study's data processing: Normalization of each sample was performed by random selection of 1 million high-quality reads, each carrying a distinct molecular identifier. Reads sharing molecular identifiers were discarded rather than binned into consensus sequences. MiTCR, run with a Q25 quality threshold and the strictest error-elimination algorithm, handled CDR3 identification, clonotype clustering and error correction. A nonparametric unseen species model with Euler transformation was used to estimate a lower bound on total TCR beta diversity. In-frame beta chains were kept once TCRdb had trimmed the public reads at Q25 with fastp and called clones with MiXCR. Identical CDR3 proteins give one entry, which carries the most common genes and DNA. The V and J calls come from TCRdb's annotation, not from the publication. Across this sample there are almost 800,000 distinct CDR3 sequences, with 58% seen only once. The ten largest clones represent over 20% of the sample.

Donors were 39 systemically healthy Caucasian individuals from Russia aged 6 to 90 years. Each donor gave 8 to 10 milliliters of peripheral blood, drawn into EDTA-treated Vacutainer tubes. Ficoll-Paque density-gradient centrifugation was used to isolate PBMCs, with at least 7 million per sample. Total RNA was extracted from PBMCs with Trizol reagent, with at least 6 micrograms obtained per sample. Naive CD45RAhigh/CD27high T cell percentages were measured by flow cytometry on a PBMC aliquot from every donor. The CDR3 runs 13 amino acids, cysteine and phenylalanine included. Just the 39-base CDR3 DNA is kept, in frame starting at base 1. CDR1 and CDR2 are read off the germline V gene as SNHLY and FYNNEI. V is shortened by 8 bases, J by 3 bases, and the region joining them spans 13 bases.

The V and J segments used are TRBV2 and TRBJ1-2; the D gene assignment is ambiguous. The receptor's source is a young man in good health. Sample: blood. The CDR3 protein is CASHSQSYYGYTF. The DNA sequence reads TGTGCCAGCCACAGCCAGAGTTACTATGGCTACACCTTC.